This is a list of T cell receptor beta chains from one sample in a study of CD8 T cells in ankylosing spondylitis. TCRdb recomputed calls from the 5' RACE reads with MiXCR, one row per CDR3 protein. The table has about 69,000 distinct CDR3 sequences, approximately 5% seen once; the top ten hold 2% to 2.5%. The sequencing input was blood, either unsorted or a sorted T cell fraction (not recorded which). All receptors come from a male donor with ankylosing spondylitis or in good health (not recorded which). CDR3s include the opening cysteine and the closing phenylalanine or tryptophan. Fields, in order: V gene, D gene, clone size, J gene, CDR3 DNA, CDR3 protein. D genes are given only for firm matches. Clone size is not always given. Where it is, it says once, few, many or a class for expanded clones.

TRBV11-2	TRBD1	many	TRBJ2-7	TGTGCCAGCAGCCTGGGACAGGGATTCGAGCAGTACTTC	CASSLGQGFEQYF
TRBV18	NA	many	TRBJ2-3	TGTGCCAGCTCCCCGCTACCCACAGGGCCCGGCACAGATACGCAGTATTTT	CASSPLPTGPGTDTQYF
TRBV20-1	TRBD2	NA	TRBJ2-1	TGCGCTGCTAGAGGGGGCGGGGGGGCGGTCAATGAGCAGTTCTTC	CAARGGGGAVNEQFF
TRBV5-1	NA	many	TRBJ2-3	TGCGCCAGCAGCCAGTACCAGTGGGGAGATACGCAGTATTTT	CASSQYQWGDTQYF
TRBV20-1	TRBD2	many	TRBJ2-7	TGCAGTGCCCGGACGGGAACGGGGGGGAGGAGAGAGCAGTACTTC	CSARTGTGGRREQYF
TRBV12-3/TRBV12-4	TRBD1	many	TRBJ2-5	TGTGCCAGCAGACCGGGACAGCAACAAGAGACCCAGTACTTC	CASRPGQQQETQYF
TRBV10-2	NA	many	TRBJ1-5	TGCGCCAGTGGCGGGGGGAGCAATCAGCCCCAGCATTTT	CASGGGSNQPQHF
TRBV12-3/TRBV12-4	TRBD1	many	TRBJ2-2	TGTGCCAGCAGCTGGACAGGGTTCGACACCGGGGAGCTGTTTTTT	CASSWTGFDTGELFF
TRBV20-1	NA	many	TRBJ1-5	TGCAGTGCTAGTATGGGGGGCCGCAATCAGCCCCAGCATTTT	CSASMGGRNQPQHF
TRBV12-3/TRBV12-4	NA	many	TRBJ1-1	TGTGCCAGCAGCCCCGTCCTGACTGAAGCTTTCTTT	CASSPVLTEAFF
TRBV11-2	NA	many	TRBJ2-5	TGTGCCAGCAGCCCAAGCTCCAGTCCGGAGACCCAGTACTTC	CASSPSSSPETQYF
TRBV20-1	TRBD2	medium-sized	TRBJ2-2	TGCAGTGCCATTAGCGGGGCGAACACCGGGGAGCTGTTTTTT	CSAISGANTGELFF
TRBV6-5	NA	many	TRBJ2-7	TGTGCCAGCAGTTACTCGCGGAGCCACTACGAGCAGTACTTC	CASSYSRSHYEQYF
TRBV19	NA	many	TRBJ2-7	TGTGCCAGTAGTAAAGGGGCGGACGAGCAGTACTTC	CASSKGADEQYF
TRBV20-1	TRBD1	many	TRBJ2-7	TGCAGTGCTCCGCGGACAGGGACCTACGAGCAGTACTTC	CSAPRTGTYEQYF
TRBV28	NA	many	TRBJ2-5	TGTGCCAGCTATAGTCTCTACCAAGAGACCCAGTACTTC	CASYSLYQETQYF
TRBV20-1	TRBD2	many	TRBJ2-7	TGCAGTGCTGCCCCTACTAGCGGGGCCTCCGAGCAGTACTTC	CSAAPTSGASEQYF
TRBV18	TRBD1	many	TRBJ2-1	TGTGCCAGCTCACCACAGAGATTAGACAGGGAAACTCCAAGGAACAATGAGCAGTTCTTC	CASSPQRLDRETPRNNEQFF
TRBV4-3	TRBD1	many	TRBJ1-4	TGCGCCAGCAGCCAAGATAGGACAGGTTTAGAAAAACTGTTTTTT	CASSQDRTGLEKLFF
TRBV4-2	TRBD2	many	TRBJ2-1	TGTGCCAGCAGCCAAGGGAGCGGGGATGAGCAGTTCTTC	CASSQGSGDEQFF
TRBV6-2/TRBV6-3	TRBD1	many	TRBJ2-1	TGTGCCAGCAAAGGAGGGACAGGGAGCTTTCGGCAGTTCTTC	CASKGGTGSFRQFF
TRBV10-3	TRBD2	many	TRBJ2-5	TGTGCCATCAGTGTAGCGGGGGGCCTCCAAGAGACCCAGTACTTC	CAISVAGGLQETQYF
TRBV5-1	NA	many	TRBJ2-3	TGCGCCAGCAGCTTGGGGGGAACCGTATTGGGAGATACGCAGTATTTT	CASSLGGTVLGDTQYF
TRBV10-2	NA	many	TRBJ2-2	TGCGCCAGCAGGGAGACAGCTCTCGATGGCGGGGAGCTGTTTTTT	CASRETALDGGELFF